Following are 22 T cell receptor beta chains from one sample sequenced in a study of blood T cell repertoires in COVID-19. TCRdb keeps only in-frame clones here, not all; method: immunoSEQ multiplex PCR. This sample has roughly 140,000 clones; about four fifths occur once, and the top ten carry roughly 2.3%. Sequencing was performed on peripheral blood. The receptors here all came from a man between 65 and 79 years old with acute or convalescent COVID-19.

The CDR3 is CASSPGLAEQHSEFF. The CDR3 nucleotides are TGTGCCAGCTCACCGGGACTAGCGGAACAACATTCGGAGTTCTTC. The rearrangement joins TRBV18 to TRBJ2-1; 11 bases align to TRBD2. This CDR3 spans 15 amino acids. Germline V gene data show CDR1 as KGHSH and CDR2 as LQKENI. The V segment lost 3 bases and the J segment 14 bases; nucleotides outside the gene matches: 12.

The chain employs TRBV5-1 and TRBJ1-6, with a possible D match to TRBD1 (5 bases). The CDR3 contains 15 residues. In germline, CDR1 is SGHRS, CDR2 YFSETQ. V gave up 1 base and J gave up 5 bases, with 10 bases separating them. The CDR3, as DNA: TGCGCCAGCAGCTTGATTACCAGGGATAATTCACCCCTCCACTTT. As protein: CASSLITRDNSPLHF.

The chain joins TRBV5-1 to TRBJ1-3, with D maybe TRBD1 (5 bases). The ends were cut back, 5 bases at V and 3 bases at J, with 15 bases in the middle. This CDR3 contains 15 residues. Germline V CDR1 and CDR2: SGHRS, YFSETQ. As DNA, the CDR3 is TGCGCCAGCAGACCAAGGGACTGGGGTGGAAACACCATATATTTT. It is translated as CASRPRDWGGNTIYF.

This chain's CDR3 is CASSPSGQGGNEQYF. The CDR3 DNA follows: TGTGCCAGCTCACCATCGGGACAGGGGGGCAACGAGCAGTACTTC. The chain combines TRBV18 with TRBJ2-7, with 11 bases lining up with TRBD1. With 2 bases clipped from V and 5 bases from J, the junction kept 5 bases outside the gene matches. CDR1 is KGHSH, CDR2 LQKENI, per germline. The CDR3 spans 15 residues.

CDR3 in amino acids: CASSLRTNNEQFF. For the CDR3, the DNA is TGTGCCAGCAGCTTAAGGACAAACAATGAGCAGTTCTTC. The chain recombines TRBV7-3 with TRBJ2-1, with D tentatively TRBD1 (5 bases). CDR3 length: 13 residues. The V and J ends lost 1 base and 5 bases respectively, with 6 bases between them. Germline assignment: CDR1 SGHTA and CDR2 FQGTGA.

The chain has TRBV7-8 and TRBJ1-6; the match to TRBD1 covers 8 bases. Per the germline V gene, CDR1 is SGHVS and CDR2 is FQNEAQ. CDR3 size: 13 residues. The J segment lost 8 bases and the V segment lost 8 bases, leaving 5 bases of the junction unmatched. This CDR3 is CASGQGGDSPLHF. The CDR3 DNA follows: TGTGCCAGCGGACAGGGAGGGGATTCACCCCTCCACTTT.

The CDR3 here is CASSYGTSGTYEQYF. The CDR3 DNA reads as TGTGCCAGCAGTTACGGGACTAGCGGGACCTACGAGCAGTACTTC. The chain uses TRBV6-5 and TRBJ2-7; TRBD2 agrees at 13 bases. There are 15 residues in the CDR3. Germline assignment: CDR1 MNHEY and CDR2 SVGAGI. V trimming: 2 bases; J trimming: 2 bases; junction bases outside the gene matches: 0.

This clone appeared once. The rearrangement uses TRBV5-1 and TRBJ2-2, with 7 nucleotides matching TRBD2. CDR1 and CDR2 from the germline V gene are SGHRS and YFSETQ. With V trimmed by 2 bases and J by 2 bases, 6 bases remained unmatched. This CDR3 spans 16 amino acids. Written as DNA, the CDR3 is TGCGCCAGCAGCTTAGGCGGGGGTTATAACACCGGGGAGCTGTTTTTT. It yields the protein CASSLGGGYNTGELFF. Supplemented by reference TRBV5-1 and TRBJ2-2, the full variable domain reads KAGVTQTPRYLIKTRGQQVTLSCSPISGHRSVSWYQQTPGQGLQFLFEYFSETQRNKGNFPGRFSGRQFSNSRSEMNVSTLELGDSALYLCASSLGGGYNTGELFFGEGSRLTVL.

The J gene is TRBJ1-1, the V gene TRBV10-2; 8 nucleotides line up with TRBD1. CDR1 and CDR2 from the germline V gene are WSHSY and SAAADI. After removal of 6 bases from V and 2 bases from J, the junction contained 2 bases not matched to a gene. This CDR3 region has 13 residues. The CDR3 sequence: CASSGQGNTEAFF. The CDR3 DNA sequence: TGCGCCAGCAGCGGACAGGGAAACACTGAAGCTTTCTTT.

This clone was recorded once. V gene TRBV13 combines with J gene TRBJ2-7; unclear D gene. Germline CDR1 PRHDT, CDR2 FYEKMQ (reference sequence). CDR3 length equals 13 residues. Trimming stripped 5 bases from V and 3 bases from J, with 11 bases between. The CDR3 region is CASSTRRGYEQYF. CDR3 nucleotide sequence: TGTGCCAGCAGCACCCGGAGAGGCTACGAGCAGTACTTC.

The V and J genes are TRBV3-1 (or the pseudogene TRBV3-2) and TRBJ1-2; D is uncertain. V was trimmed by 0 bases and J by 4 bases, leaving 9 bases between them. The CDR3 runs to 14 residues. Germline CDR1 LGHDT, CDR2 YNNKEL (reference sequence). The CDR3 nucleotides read TGTGCCAGCAGCCAAGATTCAGCGTCCTATGGCTACACCTTC. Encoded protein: CASSQDSASYGYTF.

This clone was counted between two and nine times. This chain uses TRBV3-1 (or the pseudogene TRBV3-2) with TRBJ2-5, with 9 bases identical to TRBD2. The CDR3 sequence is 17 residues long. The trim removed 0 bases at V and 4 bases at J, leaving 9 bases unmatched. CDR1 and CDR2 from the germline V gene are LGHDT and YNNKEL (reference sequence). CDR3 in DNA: TGTGCCAGCAGCCAAGATGTCCCAGCGGGGGGCCGAGAGACCCAGTACTTC. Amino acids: CASSQDVPAGGRETQYF.

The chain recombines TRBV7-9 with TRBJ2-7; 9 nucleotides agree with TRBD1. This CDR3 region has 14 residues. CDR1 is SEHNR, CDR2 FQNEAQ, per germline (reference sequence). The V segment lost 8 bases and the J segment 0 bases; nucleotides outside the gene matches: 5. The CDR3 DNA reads TGTGCCAGCGGGGGACAGGGTTCCTCCTACGAGCAGTACTTC. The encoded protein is CASGGQGSSYEQYF.

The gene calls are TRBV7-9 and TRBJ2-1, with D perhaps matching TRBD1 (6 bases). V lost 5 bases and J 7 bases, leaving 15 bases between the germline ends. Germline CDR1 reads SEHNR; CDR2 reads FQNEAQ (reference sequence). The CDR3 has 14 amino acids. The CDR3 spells CASSPSPGENEQFF. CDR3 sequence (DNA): TGTGCCAGCAGCCCCTCCCCAGGGGAGAATGAGCAGTTCTTC. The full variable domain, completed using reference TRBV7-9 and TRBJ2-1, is DTGVSQNPRHKITKRGQNVTFRCDPISEHNRLYWYRQTLGQGPEFLTYFQNEAQLEKSRLLSDRFSAERPKGSFSTLEIQRTEQGDSAMYLCASSPSPGENEQFFGPGTRLTVL.

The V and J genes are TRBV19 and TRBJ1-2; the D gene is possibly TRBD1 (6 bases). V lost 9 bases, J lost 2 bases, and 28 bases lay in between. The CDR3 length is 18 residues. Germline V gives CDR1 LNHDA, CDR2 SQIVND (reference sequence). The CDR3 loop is CARTPGTTKTFTNYGYTF. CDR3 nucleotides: TGTGCCAGGACCCCCGGGACAACCAAGACTTTTACGAACTATGGCTACACCTTC.

The CDR3 region is CASSKEGLAFYEQYF. CDR3 bases: TGTGCCAGCAGCAAAGAGGGACTAGCTTTTTACGAGCAGTACTTC. This chain links TRBV21-1 with TRBJ2-7; the D call TRBD2 from the table was never checked on the DNA. TRBV21-1 is assigned pseudogene status. CDR3 length: 15 amino acids.

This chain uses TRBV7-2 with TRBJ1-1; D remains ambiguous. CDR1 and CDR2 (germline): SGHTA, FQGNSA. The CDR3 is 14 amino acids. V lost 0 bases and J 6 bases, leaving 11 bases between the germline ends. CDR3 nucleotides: TGTGCCAGCAGCTTAGCGTTGGGGAGGGCTGAAGCTTTCTTT. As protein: CASSLALGRAEAFF.

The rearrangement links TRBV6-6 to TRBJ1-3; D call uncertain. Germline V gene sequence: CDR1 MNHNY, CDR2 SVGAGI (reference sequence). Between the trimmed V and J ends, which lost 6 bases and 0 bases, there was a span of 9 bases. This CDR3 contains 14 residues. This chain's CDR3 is CASSPASSGNTIYF. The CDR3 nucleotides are TGTGCCAGCAGCCCTGCGAGCTCTGGAAACACCATATATTTT.

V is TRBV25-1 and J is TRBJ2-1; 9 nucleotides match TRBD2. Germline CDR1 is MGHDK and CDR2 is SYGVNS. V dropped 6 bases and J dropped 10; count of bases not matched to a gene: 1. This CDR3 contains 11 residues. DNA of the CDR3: TGTGCCAGCAGGCTAGCGGGGGAGCAGTTCTTC. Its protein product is CASRLAGEQFF.

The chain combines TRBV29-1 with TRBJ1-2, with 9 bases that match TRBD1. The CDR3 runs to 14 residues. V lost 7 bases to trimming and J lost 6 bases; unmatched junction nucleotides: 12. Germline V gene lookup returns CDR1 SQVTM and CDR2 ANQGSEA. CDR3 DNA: TGCAGCGGAGTCGACAGGGGGGGCGAGAATGGCTACACCTTC. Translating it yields CSGVDRGGENGYTF.

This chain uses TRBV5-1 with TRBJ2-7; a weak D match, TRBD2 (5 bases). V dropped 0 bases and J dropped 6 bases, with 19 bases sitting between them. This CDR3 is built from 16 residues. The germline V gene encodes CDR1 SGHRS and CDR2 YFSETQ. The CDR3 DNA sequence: TGCGCCAGCAGCTTGGGTGTCATTAGTGGGAGAGGCGAGCAGTACTTC. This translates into CASSLGVISGRGEQYF.

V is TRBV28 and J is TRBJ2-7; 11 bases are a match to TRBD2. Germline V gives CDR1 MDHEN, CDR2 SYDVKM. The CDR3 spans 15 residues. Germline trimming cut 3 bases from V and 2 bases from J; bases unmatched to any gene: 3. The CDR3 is CASSFLAGGTYEQYF. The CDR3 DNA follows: TGTGCCAGCAGTTTTCTAGCGGGAGGAACCTACGAGCAGTACTTC.